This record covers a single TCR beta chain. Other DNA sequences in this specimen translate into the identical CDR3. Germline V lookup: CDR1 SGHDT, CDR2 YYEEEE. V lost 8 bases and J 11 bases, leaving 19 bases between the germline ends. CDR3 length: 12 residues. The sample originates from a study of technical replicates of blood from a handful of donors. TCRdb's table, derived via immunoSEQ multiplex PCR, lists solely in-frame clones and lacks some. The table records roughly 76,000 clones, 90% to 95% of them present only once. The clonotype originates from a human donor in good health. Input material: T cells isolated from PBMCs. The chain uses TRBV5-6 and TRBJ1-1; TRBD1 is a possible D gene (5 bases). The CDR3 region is CASSPDAGLAFF. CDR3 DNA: TGTGCCAGTAGCCCGGATGCGGGGCTCGCTTTCTTT.